This T cell receptor (beta chain) was found in a study of cytomegalovirus exposure and HLA in healthy donors. Primers: 60 Vbeta forward and 13 Jbeta reverse. Data came from immunoSEQ multiplex PCR; TCRdb stores just in-frame clones and leaves some out. This sample yields approximately 140,000 clones, of which about 85% are seen a single time; 1.5% to 2% belongs to the top ten. The CDR3 has 15 amino acids. The trim removed 3 bases at V and 3 bases at J, leaving 4 bases unmatched. Germline CDR1 and CDR2: SGDLS and YYNGEE. The V call is TRBV9, the J call TRBJ2-5, with 11 bases matching TRBD2. This sequence was found in a boy between 5 and 17 years old in good health and CMV-seronegative. The sample was PBMCs. CDR3 sequence (DNA): TGTGCCAGCAGCGGGACTAGCGGGTATAAAGAGACCCAGTACTTC. Its protein is CASSGTSGYKETQYF.